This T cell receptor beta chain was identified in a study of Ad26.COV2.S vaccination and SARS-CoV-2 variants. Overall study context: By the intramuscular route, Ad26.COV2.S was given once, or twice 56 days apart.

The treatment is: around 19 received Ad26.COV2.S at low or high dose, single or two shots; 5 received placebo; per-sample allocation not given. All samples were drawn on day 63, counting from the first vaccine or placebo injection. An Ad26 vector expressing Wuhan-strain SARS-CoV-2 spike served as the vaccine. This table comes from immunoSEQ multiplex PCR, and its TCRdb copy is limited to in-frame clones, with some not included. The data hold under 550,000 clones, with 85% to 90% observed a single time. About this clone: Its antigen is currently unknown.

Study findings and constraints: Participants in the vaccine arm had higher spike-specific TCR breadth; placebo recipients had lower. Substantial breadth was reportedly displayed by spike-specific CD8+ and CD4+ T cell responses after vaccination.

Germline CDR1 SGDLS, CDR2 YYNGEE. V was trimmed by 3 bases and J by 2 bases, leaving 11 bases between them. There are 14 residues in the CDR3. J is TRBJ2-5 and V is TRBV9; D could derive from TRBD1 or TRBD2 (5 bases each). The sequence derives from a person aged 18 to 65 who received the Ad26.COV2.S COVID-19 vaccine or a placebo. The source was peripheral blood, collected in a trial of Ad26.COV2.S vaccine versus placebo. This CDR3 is CASSGGNGQETQYF. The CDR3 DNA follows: TGTGCCAGCAGCGGGGGGAACGGTCAAGAGACCCAGTACTTC.